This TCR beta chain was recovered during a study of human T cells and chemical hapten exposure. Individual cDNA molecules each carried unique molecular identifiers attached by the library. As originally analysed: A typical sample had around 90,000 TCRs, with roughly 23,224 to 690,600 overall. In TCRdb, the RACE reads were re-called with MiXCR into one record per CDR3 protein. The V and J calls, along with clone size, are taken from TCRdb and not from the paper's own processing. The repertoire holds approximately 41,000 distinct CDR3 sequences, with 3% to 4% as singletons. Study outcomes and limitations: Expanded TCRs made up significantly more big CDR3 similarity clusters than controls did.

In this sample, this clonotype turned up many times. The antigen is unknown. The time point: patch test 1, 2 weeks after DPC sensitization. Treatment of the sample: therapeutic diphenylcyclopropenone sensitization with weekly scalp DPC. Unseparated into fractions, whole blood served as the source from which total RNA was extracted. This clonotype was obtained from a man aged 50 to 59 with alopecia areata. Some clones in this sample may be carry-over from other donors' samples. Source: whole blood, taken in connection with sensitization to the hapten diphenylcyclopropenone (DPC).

CDR3 sequence reads: CASGKRGAHAYEQYF. The DNA for the CDR3 is TGTGCCAGCGGAAAGAGGGGGGCGCACGCCTACGAGCAGTACTTC. The V gene is TRBV11-2, the J gene TRBJ2-7; D tentatively reads TRBD1 or TRBD2 (6 bases each). The CDR3 extends over 15 amino acids. CDR1 is SGHAT and CDR2 is FQNNGV in the germline V gene. The V end lost 8 bases, the J end lost 2 bases, and 19 bases lay between the germline ends.